This entry is about one T cell receptor beta chain. The antigen is undetermined. These data come from a study of shared clonotypes between healthy human individuals. Healthy HIV-negative adults without recent acute infections or vaccinations served as donors. General observations from the study: Naive subsets generally had larger estimated richness than memory subsets.

In the authors' methods: In the immunoSEQ data, sequences were junction-only and lacked quality scores, so filtering differed. Produced via immunoSEQ multiplex PCR; TCRdb's table is partial and in-frame only. The D gene and trimming were derived from the DNA, and the V and J assignments and clone size from that table. The repertoire includes almost 750,000 clones, approximately 72% of them detected once, and under 2% sits in the top ten. Germline lookup yields CDR1 SQVTM and CDR2 ANQGSEA. The CDR3 sequence is 14 residues long. Trimming removed 6 bases from V and 2 bases from J, with 16 bases in between.

V gene TRBV29-1 combines with J gene TRBJ1-2; TRBD1 is a possible D gene (6 bases). The sequenced sample was memory CD4+ T cells sorted from blood. Subset reported: CD45RA-negative fraction. This TCR was sampled from a woman between 25 and 40 years old in good health. In nucleotides, the CDR3 is TGCAGCGTCGCTGGGGGCAGGGAGAACTATGGCTACACCTTC. Translation gives CSVAGGRENYGYTF. Filled out from reference TRBV29-1 and TRBJ1-2, the complete variable domain reads SAVISQKPSRDICQRGTSLTIQCQVDSQVTMMFWYRQQPGQSLTLIATANQGSEATYESGFVIDKFPISRPNLTFSTLTVSNMSPEDSSIYLCSVAGGRENYGYTFGSGTRLTVV.